This paragraph reports one TCR beta chain. The identical CDR3 is also encoded by other nucleotide sequences in the sample. The data stem from a study of shared clonotypes between healthy human individuals. Study information: Three CD4 naive, three CD4 memory, two CD8 naive and one CD8 memory plate were used per donor.

Libraries were prepared by immunoSEQ multiplex PCR; TCRdb keeps only in-frame clonotypes and omits some of them. The sample carries approximately 2.5 million clones, under 95% recorded once. It was into CD45RA+ naive and CD45RA-negative memory subsets that the CD4+ cells were split. The V end was cut by 5 bases, the J end by 1 base, with 7 bases between. This CDR3 contains 13 residues. Germline V gene lookup returns CDR1 MDHEN and CDR2 SYDVKM. The rearrangement uses TRBV28 and TRBJ2-3; D ambiguous. This clonotype originated in a man younger than 30 in good health. Some clones in this sample may be carry-over from other donors' samples. The sequencing input was naive CD4+ T cells from PBMCs. The subset denotes: CD45RA+ positively selected. In DNA form, the CDR3 reads TGTGCCAGCAGTGGGCAGGGCACAGATACGCAGTATTTT. Translating gives CASSGQGTDTQYF.